What follows describes a single T cell receptor beta chain. These data belong to a study of blood T cell repertoires in COVID-19. About the study: Collection of acute and convalescent COVID-19 samples took place in the United States, Italy and Spain. The cDNA or gDNA used as material had been derived from T cells, B-cell-depleted T cells, or PBMCs.

Authors' processing steps: The assay estimated nucleated cells by amplifying reference gene primers. Produced via immunoSEQ multiplex PCR; TCRdb's table is partial and in-frame only. D and trimming were read from the DNA, whereas the V and J calls and clone size are those reported in that table. The sample consists of fewer than 300,000 clones, more than 70% of them appearing once. The clonotype was recovered from a man older than 75 with acute or convalescent COVID-19. The sample taken for sequencing was peripheral blood.

CDR3 nucleotide sequence: TGTGCCAGCAGCAAAGGGACTAGCGGGAGTAGTGCCTACAATGAGCAGTTCTTC. Its protein is CASSKGTSGSSAYNEQFF. The rearrangement joins TRBV7-9 to TRBJ2-1, with 14 bases that match TRBD2. The CDR3 is made up of 18 amino acids. CDR1 and CDR2 from the germline V gene are SEHNR and FQNEAQ (reference sequence). Trimming cost V 5 bases and J 2 bases; bases outside gene matches: 8.